The rows below give T cell receptor beta chains drawn from one sample of a study of beta chain features in type 1 diabetes. Assay: immunoSEQ multiplex PCR; the TCRdb copy retains only in-frame clones and omits some. The sample holds 970,000 or so clones, roughly a sixth seen once. Specimen: naive CD4+ T cells from blood. The receptor source for this set is a woman younger than 35 in good health. Both conserved end residues are part of each CDR3. Fields, in order: J gene, clone size, D gene, V gene, CDR3 DNA, CDR3 protein. The D gene is left open where the match is weak. Size values are once, few and many counts, or a class for expanded clones, and some rows have none.

J: TRBJ1-2; size: few; D: NA; V: TRBV14; DNA: TGTGCCAGCAGCCCCACGTGGGGTGGCTACACCTTC; CDR3: CASSPTWGGYTF
J: TRBJ2-1; size: NA; D: NA; V: TRBV5-6; DNA: TGTGCCAGCGGCTCGACAGCTGAGCAGTTCTTC; CDR3: CASGSTAEQFF
J: TRBJ1-2; size: few; D: TRBD1; V: TRBV28; DNA: TGTGCCAGCAGTTTAGGGACAGGGTTAACGTATGGCTACACCTTC; CDR3: CASSLGTGLTYGYTF
J: TRBJ1-1; size: NA; D: TRBD1; V: TRBV19; DNA: TGTGCCAGTAGGGAGACAGGGGGGAACACTGAAGCTTTCTTT; CDR3: CASRETGGNTEAFF
J: TRBJ2-2; size: NA; D: NA; V: TRBV5-8; DNA: TGTGCCAGCAGCTTGGAGGGGGGCTCGGCCACCGGGGAGCTGTTTTTT; CDR3: CASSLEGGSATGELFF
J: TRBJ2-2; size: few; D: NA; V: TRBV10-3; DNA: TGTGCCATCAAGAATCCGGGACTGAAAAACACCGGGGAGCTGTTTTTT; CDR3: CAIKNPGLKNTGELFF
J: TRBJ2-2; size: few; D: NA; V: TRBV2; DNA: TGTGCCAGCCGCCGTCATGGGAACACCGGGGAGCTGTTTTTT; CDR3: CASRRHGNTGELFF
J: TRBJ1-5; size: once; D: NA; V: TRBV19; DNA: TGTGCCAGTGGATTGACCCTCTATCAGCCCCAGCATTTT; CDR3: CASGLTLYQPQHF
J: TRBJ2-3; size: few; D: TRBD1; V: TRBV7-3; DNA: TGTGCCAGCAGCCCACAGGGGGGACCAGATACGCAGTATTTT; CDR3: CASSPQGGPDTQYF
J: TRBJ1-1; size: NA; D: NA; V: TRBV5-1; DNA: TGCGCCAGCAGCCCCGGTAGTGAGGGAGCTTTCTTT; CDR3: CASSPGSEGAFF
J: TRBJ1-5; size: few; D: NA; V: TRBV6-5; DNA: TGTGCCAGCAGTTCGGGCCGTAGCAATCAGCCCCAGCATTTT; CDR3: CASSSGRSNQPQHF
J: TRBJ2-7; size: NA; D: TRBD1; V: TRBV6-1; DNA: TGTGCCAGCAGTGGGATCGGGACAGGGAGAGACGAGCAGTACTTC; CDR3: CASSGIGTGRDEQYF
J: TRBJ1-4; size: NA; D: TRBD1; V: TRBV13; DNA: TGTGCCAGCAGCTTTTCCGGGACAGGAGTTGAAAAACTGTTTTTT; CDR3: CASSFSGTGVEKLFF
J: TRBJ1-2; size: few; D: NA; V: TRBV19; DNA: TGTGCCAGTAGTACCGGACAGTATGGCTACACCTTC; CDR3: CASSTGQYGYTF
J: TRBJ1-2; size: NA; D: NA; V: TRBV27; DNA: TGTGCCAGCAGCACCTATCTACTTGATGGCTACACCTTC; CDR3: CASSTYLLDGYTF
J: TRBJ2-3; size: NA; D: TRBD1; V: TRBV4-1; DNA: TGCGCCAGCCCAATGACAGGGGGCACAGATACGCAGTATTTT; CDR3: CASPMTGGTDTQYF
J: TRBJ2-7; size: NA; D: TRBD1; V: TRBV7-3; DNA: TGTGCCAGCAGCTCGACAGGGTCCTACGAGCAGTACTTC; CDR3: CASSSTGSYEQYF
J: TRBJ1-1; size: few; D: TRBD1; V: TRBV10-3; DNA: TGTGCCATCAGTAGTAAAGACAGGGGTACTGAAGCTTTCTTT; CDR3: CAISSKDRGTEAFF
J: TRBJ2-7; size: NA; D: NA; V: TRBV5-1; DNA: TGCGCCAGCAGCTTTAACAGGGCCGCCATATCCCTCTACGAGCAGTACTTC; CDR3: CASSFNRAAISLYEQYF
J: TRBJ2-1; size: NA; D: NA; V: TRBV7-9; DNA: TGTGCCAGCAGCTTACGGCTGTACAATGAGCAGTTCTTC; CDR3: CASSLRLYNEQFF
J: TRBJ2-7; size: few; D: NA; V: TRBV7-9; DNA: TGTGCCAGTCGGTCGACTAGCTCCTACGAGCAGTACTTC; CDR3: CASRSTSSYEQYF
J: TRBJ2-4; size: NA; D: TRBD1; V: TRBV6-5; DNA: TGTGCCAGCAGTTACTCGATTGGACAGGGGAACATTCAGTACTTC; CDR3: CASSYSIGQGNIQYF
J: TRBJ2-5; size: NA; D: NA; V: TRBV14; DNA: TGTGCCAGCAGCCAAGGGGTTTCTGAGACCCAGTACTTC; CDR3: CASSQGVSETQYF
J: TRBJ2-3; size: NA; D: NA; V: TRBV2; DNA: TGTGCCAGCACCAAAAGAACGACGGGGGGCACGCAGTATTTT; CDR3: CASTKRTTGGTQYF